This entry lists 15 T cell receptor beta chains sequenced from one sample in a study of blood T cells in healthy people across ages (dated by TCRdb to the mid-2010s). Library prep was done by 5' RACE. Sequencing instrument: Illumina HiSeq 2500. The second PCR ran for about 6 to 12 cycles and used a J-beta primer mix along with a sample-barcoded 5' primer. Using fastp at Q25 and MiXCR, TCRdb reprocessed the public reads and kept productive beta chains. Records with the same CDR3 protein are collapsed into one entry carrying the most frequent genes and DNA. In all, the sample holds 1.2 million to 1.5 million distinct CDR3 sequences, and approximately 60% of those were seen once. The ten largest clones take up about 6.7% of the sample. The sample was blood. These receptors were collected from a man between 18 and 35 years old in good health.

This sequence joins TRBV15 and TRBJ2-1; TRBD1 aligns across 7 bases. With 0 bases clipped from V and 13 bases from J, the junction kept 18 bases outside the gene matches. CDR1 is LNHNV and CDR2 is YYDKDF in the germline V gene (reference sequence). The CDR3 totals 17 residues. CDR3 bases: TGTGCCACCAGCAGAGATCGAACAGGGGTCCTTATGAACCGTCAGTTCTTC. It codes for CATSRDRTGVLMNRQFF.

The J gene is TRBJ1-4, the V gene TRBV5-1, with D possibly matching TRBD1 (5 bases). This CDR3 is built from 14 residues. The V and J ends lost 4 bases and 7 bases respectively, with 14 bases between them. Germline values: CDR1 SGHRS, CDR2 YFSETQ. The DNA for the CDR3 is TGCGCCAGCAGCCCCTCAGGGCGGGGTGAAAAACTGTTTTTT. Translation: CASSPSGRGEKLFF.

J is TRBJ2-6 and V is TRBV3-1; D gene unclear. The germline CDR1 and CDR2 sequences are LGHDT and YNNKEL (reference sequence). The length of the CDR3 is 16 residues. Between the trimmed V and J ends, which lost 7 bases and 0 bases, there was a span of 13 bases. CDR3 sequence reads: CASTKHDTSGANVLTF. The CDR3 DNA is TGTGCCAGCACCAAACACGATACCTCTGGGGCCAACGTCCTGACTTTC.

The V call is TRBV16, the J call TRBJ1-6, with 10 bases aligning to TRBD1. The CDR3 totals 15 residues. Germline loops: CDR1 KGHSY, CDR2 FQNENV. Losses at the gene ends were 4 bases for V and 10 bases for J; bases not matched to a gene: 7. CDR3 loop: CASSRGGQGVSPLHF. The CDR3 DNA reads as TGTGCCAGCAGCCGAGGCGGACAGGGGGTCTCACCCCTCCACTTT.

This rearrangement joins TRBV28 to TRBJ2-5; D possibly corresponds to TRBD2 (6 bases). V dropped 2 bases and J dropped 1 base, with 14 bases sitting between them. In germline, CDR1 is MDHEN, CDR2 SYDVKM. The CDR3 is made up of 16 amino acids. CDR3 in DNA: TGTGCCAGCAGTTTAGGAGTCCAGGAGGGCCAAGAGACCCAGTACTTC. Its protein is CASSLGVQEGQETQYF.

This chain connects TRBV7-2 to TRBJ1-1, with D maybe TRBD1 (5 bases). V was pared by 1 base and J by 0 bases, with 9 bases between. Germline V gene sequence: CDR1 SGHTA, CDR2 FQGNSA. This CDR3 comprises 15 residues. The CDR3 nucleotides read TGTGCCAGCAGCTTAGTGCGAGGGGTGAACACTGAAGCTTTCTTT. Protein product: CASSLVRGVNTEAFF.

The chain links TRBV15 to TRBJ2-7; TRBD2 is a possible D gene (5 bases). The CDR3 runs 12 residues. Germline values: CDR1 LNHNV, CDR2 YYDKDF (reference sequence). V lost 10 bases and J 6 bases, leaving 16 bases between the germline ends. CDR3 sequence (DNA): TGTGCCATTCGGGGAGTTGGAACCGAGCAGTACTTC. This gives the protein CAIRGVGTEQYF.

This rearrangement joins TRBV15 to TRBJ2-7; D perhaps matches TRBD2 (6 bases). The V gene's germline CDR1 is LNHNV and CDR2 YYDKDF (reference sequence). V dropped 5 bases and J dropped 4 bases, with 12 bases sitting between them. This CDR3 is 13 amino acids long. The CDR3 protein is CATSLAAGYEQYF. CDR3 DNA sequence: TGTGCCACCAGCCTCGCGGCGGGGTACGAGCAGTACTTC.

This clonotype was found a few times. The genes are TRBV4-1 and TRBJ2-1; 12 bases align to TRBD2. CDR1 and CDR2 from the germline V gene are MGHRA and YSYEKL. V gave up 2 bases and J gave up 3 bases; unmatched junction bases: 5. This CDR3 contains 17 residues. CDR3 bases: TGCGCCAGCAGCCAATCTAGCGGGGGGGGACTCTACAATGAGCAGTTCTTC. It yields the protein CASSQSSGGGLYNEQFF.

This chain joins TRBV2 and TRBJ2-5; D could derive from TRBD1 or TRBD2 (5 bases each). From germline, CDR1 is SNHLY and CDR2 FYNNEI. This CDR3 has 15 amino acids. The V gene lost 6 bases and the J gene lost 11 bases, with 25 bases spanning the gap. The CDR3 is CASRELGVLIYGQYF. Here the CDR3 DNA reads TGTGCCAGCAGGGAACTAGGGGTACTCATCTACGGGCAGTACTTC.

The CDR3 reads CASEDGTEAFF. The CDR3 nucleotides read TGCGCCAGCGAAGATGGCACTGAAGCTTTCTTT. The genes are TRBV4-1 and TRBJ1-1, with D unresolved. The CDR3 has 11 residues. Trimming removed 8 bases from V and 4 bases from J, with 8 bases in between. From germline, CDR1 is MGHRA and CDR2 YSYEKL.

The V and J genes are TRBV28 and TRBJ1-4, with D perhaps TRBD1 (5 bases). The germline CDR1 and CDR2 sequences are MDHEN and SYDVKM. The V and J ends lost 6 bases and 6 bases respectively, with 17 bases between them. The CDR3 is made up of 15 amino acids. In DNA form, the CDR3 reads TGTGCCAGCAGGTTCGCTGTGGGGGTATATGAAAAACTGTTTTTT. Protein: CASRFAVGVYEKLFF.

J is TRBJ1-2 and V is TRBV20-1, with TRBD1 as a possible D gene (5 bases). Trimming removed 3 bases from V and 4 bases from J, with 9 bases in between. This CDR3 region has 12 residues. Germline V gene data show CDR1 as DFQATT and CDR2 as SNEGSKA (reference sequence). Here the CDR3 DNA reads TGCAGTGCTAGCAGCAGGGCCTATGGCTACACCTTC. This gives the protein CSASSRAYGYTF.

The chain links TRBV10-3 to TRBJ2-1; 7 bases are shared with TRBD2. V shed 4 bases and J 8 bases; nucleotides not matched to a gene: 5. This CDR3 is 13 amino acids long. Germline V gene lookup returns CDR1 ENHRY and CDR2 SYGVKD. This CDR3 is CAISGKRGDEQFF. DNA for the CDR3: TGTGCCATCAGTGGTAAGCGGGGAGATGAGCAGTTCTTC.

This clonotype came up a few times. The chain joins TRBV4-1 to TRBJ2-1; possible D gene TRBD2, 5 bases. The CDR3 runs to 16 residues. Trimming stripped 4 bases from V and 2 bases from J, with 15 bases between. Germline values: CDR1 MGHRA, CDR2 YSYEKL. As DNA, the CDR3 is TGCGCCAGCAGCCTAACGAGGGCCGTCCCCTACAATGAGCAGTTCTTC. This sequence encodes CASSLTRAVPYNEQFF.